The 5 T cell receptor beta chains given below trace back to one sample, sequenced in a study of PD-1 and CTLA-4 blockade in melanoma. The protocol was immunoSEQ multiplex PCR, while the TCRdb copy is restricted to in-frame clones and leaves out a portion. The sample carries approximately 33,000 clones, 91% recorded once. Sequenced here: CD8+ T cells from peripheral blood, sampled from a patient given anti-PD-1 treatment. The receptors derive from a human donor with melanoma.

The rearrangement links TRBV19 to TRBJ1-4; no clear D gene. V was cut by 6 bases and J by 8 bases, with 19 bases left in between. Germline V gives CDR1 LNHDA, CDR2 SQIVND (reference sequence). The CDR3 consists of 15 residues. The CDR3 nucleotides are TGTGCCAGTAGGACTGGACTTTCCACGAGCGAAAAACTGTTTTTT. It is translated as CASRTGLSTSEKLFF.

V is TRBV19 and J is TRBJ1-4, with D tentatively TRBD1 (5 bases). CDR1 and CDR2 from the germline V gene are LNHDA and SQIVND (reference sequence). This CDR3 contains 14 residues. V dropped 2 bases and J dropped 8 bases, with 12 bases sitting between them. The CDR3 here is CASSIQGAGEKLFF. CDR3 sequence (DNA): TGTGCCAGTAGTATACAAGGGGCGGGCGAAAAACTGTTTTTT.

CDR3 nucleotide sequence: TGTGCCAGCAGTGAAGCGGGACTAGCGGCCTACGAGCAGTACTTC. Translating gives CASSEAGLAAYEQYF. The chain has TRBV6-1 and TRBJ2-7; 11 nucleotides line up with TRBD2. Trimming took 0 bases from V and 2 from J; bases not matched to a gene: 0. This CDR3 spans 15 amino acids. Germline-derived CDR1 and CDR2 are MNHNS and SASEGT.

This clone has a single count. The V call is TRBV13, the J call TRBJ2-3; the D gene is possibly TRBD2 (6 bases). Trimming pared 4 bases from V and 3 bases from J, leaving 20 bases between. Germline V gene lookup returns CDR1 PRHDT and CDR2 FYEKMQ (reference sequence). The CDR3 runs 17 residues. The CDR3 nucleotides read TGTGCCAGCAGCTCCTACCTATTAGCGGAGGAGACAGATACGCAGTATTTT. Its protein is CASSSYLLAEETDTQYF.

The gene calls are TRBV7-9 and TRBJ1-3, with no clear D. V lost 5 bases, J lost 0 bases, and 17 bases lay in between. The length of the CDR3 is 17 residues. Germline V lookup: CDR1 SEHNR, CDR2 FQNEAQ (reference sequence). The chain's CDR3 is CASSPRTDSFSGNTIYF. Here the CDR3 DNA reads TGTGCCAGCAGCCCTCGGACGGATTCCTTCTCTGGAAACACCATATATTTT.